A selection of T cell receptor beta chains follows, all from one sample in a study of blood T cells in healthy people across ages. Each CDR3 protein gets one entry after TCRdb re-called the 5' RACE reads with MiXCR. The sample has 800,000 or so distinct CDR3 sequences, around 45% seen once. The specimen sequenced was blood. All receptors come from a man of 80 years or more in good health. Both conserved end residues are part of each CDR3. A D gene is named only where the DNA matches it firmly. Clone size is not always given. Where it is, it says once, few, many or a class for expanded clones.

D gene: -
J gene: TRBJ2-5
clone size: -
CDR3 length: 14
V gene: TRBV24-1
CDR3 protein: CATSDRTRRETQYF
CDR3 DNA: TGTGCCACCAGTGATCGAACAAGACGGGAGACCCAGTACTTC

D gene: -
J gene: TRBJ2-3
clone size: few
CDR3 length: 14
V gene: TRBV29-1
CDR3 protein: CSVISGPGTDTQYF
CDR3 DNA: TGCAGCGTTATCTCGGGACCAGGCACAGATACGCAGTATTTT

D gene: TRBD2
J gene: TRBJ2-2
clone size: -
CDR3 length: 14
V gene: TRBV28
CDR3 protein: CASSAGGRTGELFF
CDR3 DNA: TGTGCCAGTTCGGCGGGAGGGCGTACCGGGGAGCTGTTTTTT

D gene: -
J gene: TRBJ2-7
clone size: many
CDR3 length: 13
V gene: TRBV12-3/TRBV12-4
CDR3 protein: CASSLASSYEQYF
CDR3 DNA: TGTGCCAGCAGTTTAGCTAGCTCCTACGAGCAGTACTTC

D gene: -
J gene: TRBJ2-7
clone size: -
CDR3 length: 14
V gene: TRBV7-8
CDR3 protein: CASSFGDFSYEQYF
CDR3 DNA: TGTGCCAGCAGCTTTGGCGACTTCTCCTACGAGCAGTACTTC

D gene: TRBD2
J gene: TRBJ2-3
clone size: many
CDR3 length: 16
V gene: TRBV7-8
CDR3 protein: CASSGRLAGLTDTQYF
CDR3 DNA: TGTGCCAGCAGCGGGCGACTAGCGGGACTCACAGATACGCAGTATTTT

D gene: -
J gene: TRBJ2-3
clone size: -
CDR3 length: 16
V gene: TRBV20-1
CDR3 protein: CSAEPAVGVAADTQYF
CDR3 DNA: TGCAGTGCCGAACCGGCAGTTGGGGTAGCGGCAGATACGCAGTATTTT

D gene: TRBD2
J gene: TRBJ2-1
clone size: few
CDR3 length: 14
V gene: TRBV6-6
CDR3 protein: CASKVAGLYNEQFF
CDR3 DNA: TGTGCCAGCAAGGTAGCGGGCCTCTACAATGAGCAGTTCTTC

D gene: TRBD2
J gene: TRBJ2-1
clone size: once
CDR3 length: 14
V gene: TRBV29-1
CDR3 protein: CSVIRRAGSNEQFF
CDR3 DNA: TGCAGCGTTATTAGACGAGCGGGGTCCAATGAGCAGTTCTTC

D gene: TRBD2
J gene: TRBJ2-2
clone size: -
CDR3 length: 14
V gene: TRBV20-1
CDR3 protein: CSAKMGGYTGELFF
CDR3 DNA: TGCAGTGCTAAAATGGGAGGGTACACCGGGGAGCTGTTTTTT

D gene: -
J gene: TRBJ1-5
clone size: few
CDR3 length: 15
V gene: TRBV6-5
CDR3 protein: CASSSPRQSSQPQHF
CDR3 DNA: TGTGCCAGCAGTTCACCCCGACAGTCTAGTCAGCCCCAGCATTTT

D gene: TRBD1
J gene: TRBJ1-1
clone size: -
CDR3 length: 15
V gene: TRBV2
CDR3 protein: CARANRGTANTEAFF
CDR3 DNA: TGTGCCAGAGCCAACCGGGGGACAGCTAACACTGAAGCTTTCTTT

D gene: -
J gene: TRBJ2-7
clone size: -
CDR3 length: 16
V gene: TRBV3-1
CDR3 protein: CASSQVVGATSYEQYF
CDR3 DNA: TGTGCCAGTAGCCAAGTCGTAGGAGCCACTTCCTACGAGCAGTACTTC

D gene: -
J gene: TRBJ2-3
clone size: many
CDR3 length: 13
V gene: TRBV2
CDR3 protein: CASSELRTDTQYF
CDR3 DNA: TGTGCCAGCAGTGAGCTGAGGACAGATACGCAGTATTTT